One sample yielded the 6 T cell receptor beta chains listed below, sequenced in a study of shared clonotypes between healthy human individuals. Assay used: immunoSEQ multiplex PCR; TCRdb lists only in-frame clones, some missing. The sample contains about 360,000 clones, around four fifths of which appear only once. The sequencing input was memory CD4+ T cells sorted from blood. Subset: CD45RA-negative fraction. The source of these receptors is a man in his thirties or forties in good health.

The CDR3 sequence is CASSLGTGNTGELFF. The CDR3 nucleotides are TGTGCCAGCAGCTTAGGGACAGGGAACACCGGGGAGCTGTTTTTT. This sequence joins TRBV11-2 and TRBJ2-2; 7 bases agree with TRBD1. The germline V gene encodes CDR1 SGHAT and CDR2 FQNNGV. The CDR3 spans 15 residues. With 1 base clipped from V and 1 base from J, the junction kept 0 bases outside the gene matches.

On this clone: Distinct nucleotide sequences in the sample also encode this CDR3. This chain connects TRBV5-6 to TRBJ2-1, with D unclear. This CDR3 contains 14 residues. V was pared by 4 bases and J by 2 bases, with 10 bases between. The germline gives CDR1 SGHDT, CDR2 YYEEEE. The CDR3 protein is CASSLLTAYNEQFF. Written as DNA, the CDR3 is TGTGCCAGCAGCCTGTTAACCGCCTACAATGAGCAGTTCTTC.

This clone occurred a few times. This chain uses TRBV15 with TRBJ1-5, with D tentatively TRBD1 (6 bases). The germline V and J ends were trimmed by 0 bases and 5 bases, with 11 bases remaining between them. Germline assignment: CDR1 LNHNV and CDR2 YYDKDF (reference sequence). The CDR3 extends over 15 amino acids. This chain's CDR3 is CATSRDRQAYQPQHF. The CDR3 DNA follows: TGTGCCACCAGCAGAGACAGACAGGCCTATCAGCCCCAGCATTTT.

The rearrangement links TRBV7-9 to TRBJ2-1; perhaps TRBD1 as D (6 bases). Germline values: CDR1 SEHNR, CDR2 FQNEAQ (reference sequence). This CDR3 region has 15 residues. Trimming cost V 2 bases and J 5 bases, with 13 bases left between them. The DNA for the CDR3 is TGTGCCAGCAGCTTAAGACAGGCCCCCCACAATGAGCAGTTCTTC. Translation: CASSLRQAPHNEQFF.

The chain carries TRBV10-1 and TRBJ2-3; a possible D gene is TRBD2 (6 bases). The V and J ends lost 4 bases and 10 bases respectively, with 12 bases between them. This CDR3 is built from 12 residues. Per the germline V gene, CDR1 is WNHNN and CDR2 is SYGVQD (reference sequence). DNA for the CDR3: TGCGCCAGCAGTGTTGTGGAGGGCTCGCAGTATTTT. This gives the protein CASSVVEGSQYF.

The J gene is TRBJ2-3, the V gene TRBV10-3, with unresolved D. The CDR3 length is 13 residues. The germline V gene encodes CDR1 ENHRY and CDR2 SYGVKD. With 2 bases removed from V and 4 bases from J, the gap between germline ends came to 7 bases. CDR3 nucleotides: TGTGCCATCAGTGAGCCGCCGCCAGATACGCAGTATTTT. Protein: CAISEPPPDTQYF.